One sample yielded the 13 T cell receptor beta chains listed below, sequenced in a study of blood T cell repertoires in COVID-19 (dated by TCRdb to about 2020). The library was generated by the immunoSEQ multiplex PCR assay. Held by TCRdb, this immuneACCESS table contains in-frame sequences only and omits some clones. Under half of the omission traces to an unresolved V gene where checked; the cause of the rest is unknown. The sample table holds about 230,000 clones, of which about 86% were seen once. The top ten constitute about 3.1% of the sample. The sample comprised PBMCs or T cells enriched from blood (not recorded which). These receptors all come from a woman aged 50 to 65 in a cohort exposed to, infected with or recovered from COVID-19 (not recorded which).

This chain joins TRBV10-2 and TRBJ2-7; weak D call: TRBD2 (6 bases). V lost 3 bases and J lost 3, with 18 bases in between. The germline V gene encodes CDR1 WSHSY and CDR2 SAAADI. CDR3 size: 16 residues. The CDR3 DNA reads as TGCGCCAGCAGTGATATACCGGGAGAGGCTGACTACGAGCAGTACTTC. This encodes CASSDIPGEADYEQYF.

CDR3 coding DNA: TGTGCCAGTCGAGACAGGACGGGATCACCCCTCCACTTT. Translating gives CASRDRTGSPLHF. The V gene is TRBV19, the J gene TRBJ1-6; D might be TRBD1 (6 bases). The CDR3 spans 13 residues. Per the germline V gene, CDR1 is LNHDA and CDR2 is SQIVND (reference sequence). The V end lost 8 bases, the J end lost 10 bases, and 15 bases lay between the germline ends. The whole variable domain, remainder taken from reference TRBV19 and TRBJ1-6, is DGGITQSPKYLFRKEGQNVTLSCEQNLNHDAMYWYRQDPGQGLRLIYYSQIVNDFQKGDIAEGYSVSREKKESFPLTVTSAQKNPTAFYLCASRDRTGSPLHFGNGTRLTVT.

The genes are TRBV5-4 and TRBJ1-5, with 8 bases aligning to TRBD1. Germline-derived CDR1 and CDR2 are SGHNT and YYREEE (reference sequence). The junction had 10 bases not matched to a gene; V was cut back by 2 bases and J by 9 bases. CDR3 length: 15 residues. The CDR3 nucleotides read TGTGCCAGCAGCTTAGATGGACAGGGCTCTGGGCCCCAGCATTTT. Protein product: CASSLDGQGSGPQHF.

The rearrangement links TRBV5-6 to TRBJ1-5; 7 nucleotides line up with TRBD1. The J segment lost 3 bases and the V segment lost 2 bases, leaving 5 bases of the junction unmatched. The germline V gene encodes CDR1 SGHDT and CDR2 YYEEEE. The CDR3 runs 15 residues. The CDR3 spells CASSFGDSSNQPQHF. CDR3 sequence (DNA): TGTGCCAGCAGCTTCGGGGACAGTTCCAATCAGCCCCAGCATTTT.

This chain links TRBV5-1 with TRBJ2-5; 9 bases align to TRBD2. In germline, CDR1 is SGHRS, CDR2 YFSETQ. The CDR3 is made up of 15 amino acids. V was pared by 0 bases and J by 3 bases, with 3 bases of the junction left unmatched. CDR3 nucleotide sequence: TGCGCCAGCAGCTTGGCGGCTAGCGGGGAAGAGACCCAGTACTTC. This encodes CASSLAASGEETQYF.

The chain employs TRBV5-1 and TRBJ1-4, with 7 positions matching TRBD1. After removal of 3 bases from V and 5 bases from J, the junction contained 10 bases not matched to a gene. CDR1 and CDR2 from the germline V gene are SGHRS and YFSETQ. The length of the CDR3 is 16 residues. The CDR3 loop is CASSSRGDRKNEKLFF. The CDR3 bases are TGCGCCAGCAGCTCGAGAGGGGACAGAAAAAATGAAAAACTGTTTTTT.

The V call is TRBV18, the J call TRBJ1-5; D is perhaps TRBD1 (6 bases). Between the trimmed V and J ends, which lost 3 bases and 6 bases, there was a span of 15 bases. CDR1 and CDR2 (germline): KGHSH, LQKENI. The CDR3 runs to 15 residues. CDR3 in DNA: TGTGCCAGCTCACCCCTGGCGGGGGCGGTTCAGCCCCAGCATTTT. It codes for CASSPLAGAVQPQHF. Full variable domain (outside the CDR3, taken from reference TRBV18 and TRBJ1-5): NAGVMQNPRHLVRRRGQEARLRCSPMKGHSHVYWYRQLPEEGLKFMVYLQKENIIDESGMPKERFSAEFPKEGPSILRIQQVVRGDSAAYFCASSPLAGAVQPQHFGDGTRLSIL.

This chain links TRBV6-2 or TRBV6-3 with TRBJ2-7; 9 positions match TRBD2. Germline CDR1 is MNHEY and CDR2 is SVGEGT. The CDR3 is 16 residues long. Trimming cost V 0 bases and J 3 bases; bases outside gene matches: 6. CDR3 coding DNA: TGTGCCAGCAGTTACTCCCCTAGCGGGACAATCTACGAGCAGTACTTC. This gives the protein CASSYSPSGTIYEQYF.

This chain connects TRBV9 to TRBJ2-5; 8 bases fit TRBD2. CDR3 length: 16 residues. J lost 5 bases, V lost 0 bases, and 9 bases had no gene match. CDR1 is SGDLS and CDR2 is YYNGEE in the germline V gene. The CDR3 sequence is CASSVGGTSYVETQYF. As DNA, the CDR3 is TGTGCCAGCAGCGTAGGAGGGACTAGTTATGTGGAGACCCAGTACTTC.

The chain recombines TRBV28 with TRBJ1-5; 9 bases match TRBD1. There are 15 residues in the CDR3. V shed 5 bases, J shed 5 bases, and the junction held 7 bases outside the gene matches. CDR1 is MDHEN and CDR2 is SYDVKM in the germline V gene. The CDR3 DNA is TGTGCCAGCAGTATTTGGACAGGGGAGGATCAGCCCCAGCATTTT. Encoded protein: CASSIWTGEDQPQHF.

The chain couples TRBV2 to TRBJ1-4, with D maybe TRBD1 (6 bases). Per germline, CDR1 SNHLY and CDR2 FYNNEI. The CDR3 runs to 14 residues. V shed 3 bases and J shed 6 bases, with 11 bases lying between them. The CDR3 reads CASSEQGMDEKLFF. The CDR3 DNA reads TGTGCCAGCAGTGAGCAGGGGATGGATGAAAAACTGTTTTTT. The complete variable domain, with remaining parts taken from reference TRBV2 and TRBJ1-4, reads EPEVTQTPSHQVTQMGQEVILRCVPISNHLYFYWYRQILGQKVEFLVSFYNNEISEKSEIFDDQFSVERPDGSNFTLKIRSTKLEDSAMYFCASSEQGMDEKLFFGSGTQLSVL.

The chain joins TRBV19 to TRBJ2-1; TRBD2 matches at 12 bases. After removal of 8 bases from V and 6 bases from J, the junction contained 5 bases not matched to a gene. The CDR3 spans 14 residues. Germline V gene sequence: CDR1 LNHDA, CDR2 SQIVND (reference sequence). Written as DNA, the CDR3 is TGTGCCAGTGGTACTAGCGGGGGGCCCAATGAGCAGTTCTTC. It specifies CASGTSGGPNEQFF.

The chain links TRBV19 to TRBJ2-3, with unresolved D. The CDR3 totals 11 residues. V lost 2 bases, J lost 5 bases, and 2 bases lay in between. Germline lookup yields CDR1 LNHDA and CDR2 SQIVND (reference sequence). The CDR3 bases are TGTGCCAGTAGTATACTAGATACGCAGTATTTT. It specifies CASSILDTQYF.